The rows below give T cell receptor beta chains drawn from one sample of a study of T-cell memory formation after mild COVID-19. TCRdb processed the 5' RACE reads anew with MiXCR; each CDR3 protein has one entry. The sample has about 560,000 distinct CDR3 sequences; roughly a fifth are singletons. The sequenced sample was PBMCs or a T cell subset sorted from them (not recorded which). These receptors were obtained from an adult woman who had mild COVID-19 (a few samples of this study predate the infection). Cell type and time point are not known. Each CDR3 is given with its conserved first and last residue. A D gene is named only where the DNA matches it firmly. Rows may omit the clone size; those that give it use once, few, many or a size class.

cdr3_nt cdr3_aa cdr3_length clone_size v_call d_call j_call
TGTGCCATGCGGACAGGGGGCTCCTACGAGCAGTACTTC CAMRTGGSYEQYF 13 many TRBV2 TRBD1 TRBJ2-7
TGTGCCAGTAGATGGGGCGATCAGCCCCAGCATTTT CASRWGDQPQHF 12 few TRBV19 NA TRBJ1-5
TGTGCCAGAAGCGTGACAGGCGGGGAGCAGTACTTC CARSVTGGEQYF 12 NA TRBV5-3 NA TRBJ2-7
TGTGCCAGCAGCCCCAGGCTCAGATCAGCGGGACTAGCCTCAGATACGCAGTATTTT CASSPRLRSAGLASDTQYF 19 few TRBV7-2 TRBD2 TRBJ2-3
TGCAGTGCTAGAAGTCAGACCGGGGAGCTGTTTTTT CSARSQTGELFF 12 few TRBV20-1 NA TRBJ2-2
TGTGCCAGCAGTTACGCAGGGGGCATAACCGGGGAGCTGTTTTTT CASSYAGGITGELFF 15 NA TRBV6-5 TRBD1 TRBJ2-2
TGTGCCAGCAGTTCCCAAACTACAGACGCCGGGACTGAAGCTTTCTTT CASSSQTTDAGTEAFF 16 NA TRBV27 NA TRBJ1-1
TGTGCCAGCCAAGACAGGGGTGTTTCCTACGAGCAGTACTTC CASQDRGVSYEQYF 14 few TRBV6-2/TRBV6-3 TRBD1 TRBJ2-7
TGCAGCGTCCCAATGTGGACAGGGAACGGCTACACCTTC CSVPMWTGNGYTF 13 NA TRBV29-1 TRBD1 TRBJ1-2
TGCGCCAGCAGCCAAGCTAAGACCGGGACAGGGGGAAATGAGCAGTTCTTC CASSQAKTGTGGNEQFF 17 NA TRBV4-3 TRBD1 TRBJ2-1
TGTGCCAGCAGCGTATTGTTGGGACCAGAGGAGACCCAGTACTTC CASSVLLGPEETQYF 15 few TRBV9 NA TRBJ2-5
TGTGCCAGCAACGAGAGTCAGGGATCTGGAAACACCATATATTTT CASNESQGSGNTIYF 15 few TRBV6-1 NA TRBJ1-3
TGTGCCAGCAGTCCTTTTTCAAGAAACTACGAGCAGTACTTC CASSPFSRNYEQYF 14 many TRBV12-3/TRBV12-4 NA TRBJ2-7
TGCGCCAGCAGCCACTCCGGACAGGGGGAAATGAAAAGGCTGTTTTTT CASSHSGQGEMKRLFF 16 NA TRBV4-1 TRBD1 TRBJ1-4
TGTGCCAGCTCACCCCCTTGGGAGTATAATGAGCAGTTCTTC CASSPPWEYNEQFF 14 NA TRBV18 NA TRBJ2-1
TGCGCCAGCATCTCAGAGCTTCAAGAGACCCAGTACTTC CASISELQETQYF 13 NA TRBV5-1 NA TRBJ2-5
TGTGCCAGCAGCGTACGACCCAGCGGGGGAAAAGAGACCCAGTACTTC CASSVRPSGGKETQYF 16 many TRBV9 TRBD2 TRBJ2-5
TGTGCCACTTCCCCAGGCTCGACAAACTCTGGAAACACCATATATTTT CATSPGSTNSGNTIYF 16 NA TRBV7-2 NA TRBJ1-3
TGCAGCGACGTTCCCCCCGGGAGTTACAATGAGCAGTTCTTC CSDVPPGSYNEQFF 14 NA TRBV29-1 NA TRBJ2-1
TGTGCCACCAGTGATTTAGGACAGGGTGACGGCTACACCTTC CATSDLGQGDGYTF 14 NA TRBV24-1 TRBD1 TRBJ1-2
TGTGCCAGCAGAGACCTCTACGAGCAGTACTTC CASRDLYEQYF 11 few TRBV2 NA TRBJ2-7
TGCGCCAGCACCCTCACCCCGGACAATGAGCAGTTCTTC CASTLTPDNEQFF 13 few TRBV5-1 NA TRBJ2-1
TGTGCCAGCAGACTAGCGGGAGGTGGTGAGACCCAGTACTTC CASRLAGGGETQYF 14 few TRBV7-2 TRBD2 TRBJ2-5
TGTGCCAGCAGTCCCGAGGGTGTGGACGGCTACACCTTC CASSPEGVDGYTF 13 NA TRBV6-5 NA TRBJ1-2
TGCAGTGCTAGAGATTACGGGGGCCCGACTGAAGCTTTCTTT CSARDYGGPTEAFF 14 few TRBV20-1 NA TRBJ1-1
TGTGCCACCAGGCTAGCGGGAGTTGGAGATACGCAGTATTTT CATRLAGVGDTQYF 14 NA TRBV15 TRBD2 TRBJ2-3
TGTGCCAGCAGCCTGGAGGGGGGAGTAAATGAAAAACTGTTTTTT CASSLEGGVNEKLFF 15 few TRBV6-5 NA TRBJ1-4
TGCGCCAGCAGCTTGAGGTCTACCAAGGAGACCCAGTACTTC CASSLRSTKETQYF 14 NA TRBV5-1 NA TRBJ2-5
TGCAGTGCTAGCGGGCAGGCGCCCCTGGGGAATGAGCAGTTCTTC CSASGQAPLGNEQFF 15 NA TRBV20-1 NA TRBJ2-1
TGTGCCAGCAGTTACTCAGCCCATGAGCAGTTCTTC CASSYSAHEQFF 12 NA TRBV6-2/TRBV6-3 NA TRBJ2-1
TGTGCCAGCAGTTCCCAGGGGGCAGGTTGGAATGAGCAGTTCTTC CASSSQGAGWNEQFF 15 NA TRBV27 TRBD1 TRBJ2-1
TGCGCCAGCAGCTTTACCGGGACTAGCGGGGGGAATGAGCAGTTCTTC CASSFTGTSGGNEQFF 16 NA TRBV5-1 TRBD2 TRBJ2-1
TGTGCCAGCAGTGAACGGTGGAACATTCAGTACTTC CASSERWNIQYF 12 few TRBV25-1 NA TRBJ2-4
TGCGCCAGCAGCCAGCCCGCAGCGGGGACCTACAATGAGCAGTTCTTC CASSQPAAGTYNEQFF 16 NA TRBV4-1 TRBD2 TRBJ2-1
TGTGCCAGCAGACAGCGGGAAGACACCCAGCCGGCGACAGATACGCAGTATTTT CASRQREDTQPATDTQYF 18 few TRBV21-1 NA TRBJ2-3
TGTGCCAGAGGACAGGGTGGGTACGAGCAGTACTTC CARGQGGYEQYF 12 once TRBV2 TRBD1 TRBJ2-7
TGTGCCAGCAGTGAAAGCTATGGGCTAGGGGGAGAGACCCAGTACTTC CASSESYGLGGETQYF 16 few TRBV2 NA TRBJ2-5
TGTGCCAGCAGCCAACGTCTGAGCGGGGGTAACACAGATACGCAGTATTTT CASSQRLSGGNTDTQYF 17 few TRBV4-2 TRBD2 TRBJ2-3
TGTGCCAGCAGTTTAGGGGGCAGTGTCACCTACGAGCAGTACTTC CASSLGGSVTYEQYF 15 many TRBV12-3/TRBV12-4 NA TRBJ2-7
TGTGCCAGCAGCTCAGGGACAGGGGATAACGCCAAAAACATTCAGTACTTC CASSSGTGDNAKNIQYF 17 NA TRBV7-3 TRBD1 TRBJ2-4
TGTGCCAGCAGTCCCCGAGGGCAGGGAGTGGAGAAAGAAAAACTGTTTTTT CASSPRGQGVEKEKLFF 17 few TRBV27 NA TRBJ1-4
TGCAGTGCTAAGGCAGCCTACGAGCAGTACTTC CSAKAAYEQYF 11 few TRBV20-1 NA TRBJ2-7
TGCGCCAGCAATTCAGGCGGGAGATCAACAGATACGCAGTATTTT CASNSGGRSTDTQYF 15 few TRBV5-1 TRBD2 TRBJ2-3
TGTGCCAGCAGCCTTGCGGGGTTACTGAGCTCCTACAATGAGCAGTTCTTC CASSLAGLLSSYNEQFF 17 few TRBV11-2 NA TRBJ2-1
TGCAGTGCTAGAGATCAGGGGGACGGGAATCAGCCCCAGCATTTT CSARDQGDGNQPQHF 15 few TRBV20-1 TRBD1 TRBJ1-5
TGTGCCAGCAGTTTGGGGACCGCGGATACGCAGTATTTT CASSLGTADTQYF 13 many TRBV25-1 NA TRBJ2-3
TGTGCCAGCAGCTTATCCGCAGTGGGGGCCGGTCAGCCCCAGCATTTT CASSLSAVGAGQPQHF 16 NA TRBV7-9 NA TRBJ1-5
TGTGCCAGCAGCTTAGAGCCCTTCAAGGAACTGAACACTGAAGCTTTCTTT CASSLEPFKELNTEAFF 17 NA TRBV7-9 NA TRBJ1-1
TGTGCCAGCAGCCCCGGGCAGGGGGAGGATGGCTACACATTC CASSPGQGEDGYTF 14 NA TRBV6-5 TRBD1 TRBJ1-2
TGTGCCAGCAGCTTGGCCAGGAGCTCCTACGAGCAGTACTTC CASSLARSSYEQYF 14 few TRBV7-2 NA TRBJ2-7
TGTGCCAGCAGCCAGGGACTGGAACAAGAGACCCAGTACTTC CASSQGLEQETQYF 14 NA TRBV3-1 NA TRBJ2-5
TGTGCCAGCAGCGTAGCAATTAGCGGGACTGGGTTCAATGAGCAGTTCTTC CASSVAISGTGFNEQFF 17 few TRBV9 TRBD2 TRBJ2-1
TGTGCCAGCAGCTGGGAAGGACAGGGGGCTGATACGCAGTATTTT CASSWEGQGADTQYF 15 few TRBV5-5 TRBD1 TRBJ2-3
TGTGCCAGCAGCCTATACAACCGGGGCACTGAAGCTTTCTTT CASSLYNRGTEAFF 14 few TRBV7-9 NA TRBJ1-1
TGTGCCAGCAGACTAGGACCCCCGGTCTACAATGAGCAGTTCTTC CASRLGPPVYNEQFF 15 few TRBV12-3/TRBV12-4 NA TRBJ2-1